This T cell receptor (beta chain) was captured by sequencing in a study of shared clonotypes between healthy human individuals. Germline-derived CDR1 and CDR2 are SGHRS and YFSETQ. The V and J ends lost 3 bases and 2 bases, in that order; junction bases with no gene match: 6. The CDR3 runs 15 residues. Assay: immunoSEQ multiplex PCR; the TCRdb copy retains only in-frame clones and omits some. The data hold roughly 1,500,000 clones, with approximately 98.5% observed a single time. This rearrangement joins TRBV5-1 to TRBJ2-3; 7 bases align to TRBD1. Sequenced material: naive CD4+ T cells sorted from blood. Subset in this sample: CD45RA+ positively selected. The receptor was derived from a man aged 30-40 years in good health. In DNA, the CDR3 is TGCGCCAGCAGCTCATGGGACAGCCCCACAGATACGCAGTATTTT. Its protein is CASSSWDSPTDTQYF.